This T cell receptor (beta chain) was sequenced in a study of T-cell reconstitution after alpha-beta-depleted transplantation in children. In this sample, this clonotype turned up many times. Its target is unknown. Findings of the study overall: Roughly two months post-transplant, alpha-beta T cells reportedly originated from several hundred graft clones that had expanded. Surviving recipient T cells and thymic progenitors produced the high day-60 TCRbeta diversity seen in some patients. Diversity and T-cell counts at one year after transplant derived mostly from new T cells.

Researchers prepared the TCRbeta library using unique molecular identifiers, the study reports. TCRdb re-analysed the PCR reads in MiXCR, keeping a single row per CDR3 protein. The data hold approximately 500,000 distinct CDR3 sequences, with approximately 10% observed a single time. J gave up 7 bases and V 3 bases, and 7 bases lay outside the gene matches. The CDR3 is 15 amino acids. Germline-derived CDR1 and CDR2 are LNHDA and SQIVND (reference sequence). The sequences come from PBMCs, collected before TCRalphabeta/CD19-depleted stem cell transplant. The receptor's source is a child aged 2 to 15 with inherited bone marrow failure, due to receive a stem cell transplant. This chain uses TRBV19 with TRBJ2-1; 9 bases map to TRBD1. CDR3 sequence: CASSITGTGINEQFF. In DNA form, the CDR3 reads TGTGCCAGTAGTATCACCGGGACAGGGATAAATGAGCAGTTCTTC.